This entry concerns a single TCR beta chain. Antigen unknown. Germline lookup yields CDR1 SGHTA and CDR2 FQGNSA. Trimming removed 5 bases from V and 5 bases from J; junction bases left unmatched: 6. CDR3 length: 16 amino acids. Both 60 Vbeta primers and 13 Jbeta primers went into the PCR. Clones were read by immunoSEQ multiplex PCR, and TCRdb kept only the in-frame ones, dropping some. The profile shows some 150,000 clones, roughly 76% of them singletons. This sample was taken from a study of cytomegalovirus exposure and HLA in healthy donors. Findings and caveats of the study: There were several of the most significant clusters that appeared linked to common viral pathogens in a later analysis. One variant, a missense change in DCLRE1C, was linked in a later analysis to TCR beta V- and J-gene trimming.

This TCR derives from a human donor in good health. The sample was PBMCs. V usage is TRBV7-2 and J usage is TRBJ2-1; TRBD2 matches at 13 bases. CDR3 bases: TGTGCCAGCAGCCAACTCGGACTAGCGGGAGACAATGAGCAGTTCTTC. Its translation: CASSQLGLAGDNEQFF.